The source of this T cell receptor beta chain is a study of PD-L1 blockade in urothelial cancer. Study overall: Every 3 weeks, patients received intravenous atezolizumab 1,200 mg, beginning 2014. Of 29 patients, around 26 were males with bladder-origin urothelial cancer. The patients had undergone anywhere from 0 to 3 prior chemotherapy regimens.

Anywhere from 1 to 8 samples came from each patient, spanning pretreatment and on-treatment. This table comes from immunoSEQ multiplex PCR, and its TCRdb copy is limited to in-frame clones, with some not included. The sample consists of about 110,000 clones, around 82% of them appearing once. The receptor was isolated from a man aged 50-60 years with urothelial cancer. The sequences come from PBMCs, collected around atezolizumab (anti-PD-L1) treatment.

DNA for the CDR3: TGTGCCAGCAGGGACAGTCGTAACACCGGGGAGCTGTTTTTT. This gives the protein CASRDSRNTGELFF. V is TRBV7-8 and J is TRBJ2-2; a possible D gene is TRBD1 (6 bases). The CDR3 is 14 amino acids. Germline CDR1 and CDR2: SGHVS and FQNEAQ. V was cut by 6 bases and J by 2 bases, with 10 bases left in between.